These 9 T cell receptor beta chains were all obtained from the same sample, sequenced in a study of blood T cell repertoires in COVID-19. Only in-frame clones appear in the TCRdb table, and some are missing; sequencing was by immunoSEQ multiplex PCR. Seen here are around 140,000 clones, approximately 84% observed once, and the top ten hold roughly 4.8%. Sequencing input: peripheral blood. All receptors derive from a human donor in a cohort sampled during active COVID-19.

V usage is TRBV2 and J usage is TRBJ1-2, with D perhaps matching TRBD1 (6 bases). Germline V lookup: CDR1 SNHLY, CDR2 FYNNEI. The CDR3 runs to 15 residues. V was clipped by 8 bases and J by 4 bases, with 20 bases between them. Written as DNA, the CDR3 is TGTGCCAGCTTCGACAGGACAGTGATCCTCTATGGCTACACCTTC. It codes for CASFDRTVILYGYTF. The variable domain in full, with the rest retrieved from reference TRBV2 and TRBJ1-2, is EPEVTQTPSHQVTQMGQEVILRCVPISNHLYFYWYRQILGQKVEFLVSFYNNEISEKSEIFDDQFSVERPDGSNFTLKIRSTKLEDSAMYFCASFDRTVILYGYTFGSGTRLTVV.

The rearrangement uses TRBV5-1 and TRBJ2-7; 10 nucleotides agree with TRBD1. This CDR3 is built from 17 residues. Germline V gives CDR1 SGHRS, CDR2 YFSETQ. J was trimmed by 5 bases and V by 0 bases; bases with no gene match: 11. CDR3 DNA: TGCGCCAGCAGCTTGGCGCCTATTGACAGGGGGCAGAACGAGCAGTACTTC. Protein sequence: CASSLAPIDRGQNEQYF.

Of note for this clone: Other nucleotide sequences from this sample produce the same CDR3. The genes are TRBV4-2 and TRBJ2-2; 8 bases align to TRBD2. This CDR3 is 17 amino acids long. Germline loops: CDR1 LGHNA, CDR2 YNFKEQ. Germline trimming cut 0 bases from V and 7 bases from J; bases unmatched to any gene: 10. The CDR3 is CASSQDLTGGGGGELFF. The DNA for the CDR3 is TGTGCCAGCAGCCAAGATTTAACCGGGGGGGGCGGCGGGGAGCTGTTTTTT.

The chain has TRBV21-1 and TRBJ2-7; the table's D call of TRBD2 was not tested on the DNA. TRBV21-1 is termed a pseudogene. This CDR3 is 19 amino acids long. CDR3 sequence: CASSKAGRPGGGSTYEQYV. DNA for the CDR3: TGTGCCAGCAGCAAAGCCGGAAGGCCGGGGGGCGGGTCCACCTACGAGCAGTACGTC.

The chain couples TRBV27 to TRBJ2-7, with 7 bases that match TRBD1. With 3 bases clipped from V and 0 bases from J, the junction kept 5 bases outside the gene matches. The V gene's germline CDR1 is MNHEY and CDR2 SMNVEV (reference sequence). This CDR3 is built from 15 residues. Written as DNA, the CDR3 is TGTGCCAGCAGTTTCCGCCGGGACAGCTCCTACGAGCAGTACTTC. Protein: CASSFRRDSSYEQYF.

As DNA, the CDR3 is TGTGCCAGCAGTTTATCGGGGGATCAGCCCCAGCATTTT. Protein: CASSLSGDQPQHF. The rearrangement joins TRBV12-3 or TRBV12-4 to TRBJ1-5; weak D call: TRBD1 (5 bases). This CDR3 contains 13 residues. The V and J ends lost 2 bases and 5 bases respectively, with 7 bases between them.

The rearrangement links TRBV29-1 to TRBJ2-1; weak D call: TRBD2 (5 bases). Trimming pared 7 bases from V and 7 bases from J, leaving 14 bases between. The germline gives CDR1 SQVTM, CDR2 ANQGSEA. This CDR3 is built from 12 residues. CDR3 in amino acids: CSAGEPLNEQFF. DNA for the CDR3: TGCAGCGCTGGGGAGCCTTTGAATGAGCAGTTCTTC.

The chain combines TRBV24-1 with TRBJ2-1; a possible D gene is TRBD1 (6 bases). The germline CDR1 and CDR2 sequences are KGHDR and SFDVKD. Trimming left V 4 bases short and J 4 bases short, with 10 bases between. The CDR3 has 14 residues. CDR3 nucleotides: TGTGCCACCAGTGACCCAGGGGATTACAATGAGCAGTTCTTC. As protein: CATSDPGDYNEQFF.

This clone was detected once. The rearrangement uses TRBV5-1 and TRBJ2-4, with 9 nucleotides matching TRBD1. V trimming: 4 bases; J trimming: 1 base; junction bases outside the gene matches: 12. The CDR3 loop spans 18 amino acids. Germline values: CDR1 SGHRS, CDR2 YFSETQ. CDR3 protein: CASSPGTGTGAAKNIQYF. CDR3 nucleotides: TGCGCCAGCAGCCCAGGGACAGGGACGGGGGCGGCCAAAAACATTCAGTACTTC.